This T cell receptor beta chain was sequenced in a study of blood T cell repertoires in COVID-19. Recruitment covered about 25 US areas and drew participants whose ages spanned 18 to 89 years. Recovered Cohort 3 donors showed two negative PCRs, clearance, or symptom resolution. Per the study methods: Reference gene primers were amplified, and this amplification served to estimate nucleated cell counts. Here immunoSEQ multiplex PCR was the method, and the copy in TCRdb shows in-frame clones only, minus some. The V and J calls and the clone size are those of that table, but D and trimming were determined from the DNA. The table has fewer than 250,000 clones, approximately 84% seen once. V was pared by 4 bases and J by 1 base, with 11 bases between. Germline CDR1 is LGHNA and CDR2 is YNFKEQ. There are 14 residues in the CDR3.

This TCR came from a woman aged 25 to 45 who had recovered from COVID-19. The rearrangement uses TRBV4-2 and TRBJ2-7, with D perhaps TRBD1 (6 bases). The sample was PBMCs or T cells enriched from blood (not recorded which). The CDR3 DNA is TGTGCCAGCAGCCTCTTTACAGGGTCCTACGAGCAGTACTTC. Translated, it gives CASSLFTGSYEQYF.